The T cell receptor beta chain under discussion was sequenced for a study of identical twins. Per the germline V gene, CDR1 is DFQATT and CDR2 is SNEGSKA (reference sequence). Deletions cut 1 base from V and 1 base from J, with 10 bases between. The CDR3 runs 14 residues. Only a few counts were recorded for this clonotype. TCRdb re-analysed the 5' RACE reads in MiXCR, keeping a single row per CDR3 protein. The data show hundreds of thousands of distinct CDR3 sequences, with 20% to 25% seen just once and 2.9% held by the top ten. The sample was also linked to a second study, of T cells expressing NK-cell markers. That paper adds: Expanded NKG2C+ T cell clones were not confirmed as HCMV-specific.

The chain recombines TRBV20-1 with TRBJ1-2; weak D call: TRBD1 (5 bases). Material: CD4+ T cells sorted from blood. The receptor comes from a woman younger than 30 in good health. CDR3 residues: CSARGVGGNYGYTF. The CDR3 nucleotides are TGCAGTGCTAGAGGGGTGGGGGGTAACTATGGCTACACCTTC.